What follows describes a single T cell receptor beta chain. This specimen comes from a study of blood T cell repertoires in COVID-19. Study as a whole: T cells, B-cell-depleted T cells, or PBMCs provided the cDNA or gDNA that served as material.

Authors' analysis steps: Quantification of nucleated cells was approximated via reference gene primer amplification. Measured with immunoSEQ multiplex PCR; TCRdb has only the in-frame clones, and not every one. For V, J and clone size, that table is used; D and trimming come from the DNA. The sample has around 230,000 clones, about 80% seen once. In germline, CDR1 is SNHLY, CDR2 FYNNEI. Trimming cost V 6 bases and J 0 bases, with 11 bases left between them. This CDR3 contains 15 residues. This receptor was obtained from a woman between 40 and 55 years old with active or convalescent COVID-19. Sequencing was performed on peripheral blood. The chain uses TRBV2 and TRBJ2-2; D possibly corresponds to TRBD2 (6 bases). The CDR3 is CASSISGTNTGELFF. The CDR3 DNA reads TGTGCCAGCAGCATTAGCGGAACGAACACCGGGGAGCTGTTTTTT.